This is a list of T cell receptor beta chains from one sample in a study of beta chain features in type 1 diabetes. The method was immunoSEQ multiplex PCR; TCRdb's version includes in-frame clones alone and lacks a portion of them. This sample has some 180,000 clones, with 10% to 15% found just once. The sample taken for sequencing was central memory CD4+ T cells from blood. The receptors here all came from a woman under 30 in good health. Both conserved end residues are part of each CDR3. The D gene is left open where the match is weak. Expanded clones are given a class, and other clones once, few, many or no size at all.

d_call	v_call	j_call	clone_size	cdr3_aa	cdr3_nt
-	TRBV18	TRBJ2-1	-	CASSPSRNEQFF	TGTGCCAGCTCACCAAGCAGGAATGAGCAGTTCTTC
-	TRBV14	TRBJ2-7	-	CASSPPVRYEQYF	TGTGCCAGCAGCCCGCCGGTGAGATACGAGCAGTACTTC
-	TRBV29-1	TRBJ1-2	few	CSVVFWGLYGYTF	TGCAGCGTTGTTTTCTGGGGACTTTATGGCTACACCTTC
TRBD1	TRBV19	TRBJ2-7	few	CASRNRDRPYEQYF	TGTGCCAGTAGAAATAGGGACAGGCCCTACGAGCAGTACTTC
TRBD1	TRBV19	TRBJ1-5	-	CASSSTGDGNQPQHF	TGTGCCAGTAGTAGTACAGGGGATGGCAATCAGCCCCAGCATTTT
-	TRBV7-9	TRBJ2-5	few	CASSFQREETQYF	TGTGCCAGCAGCTTCCAGCGGGAAGAGACCCAGTACTTC
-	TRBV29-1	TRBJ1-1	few	CSVAVDRENTEAFF	TGCAGCGTTGCGGTTGACAGAGAGAACACTGAAGCTTTCTTT
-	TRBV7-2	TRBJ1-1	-	CASSLGPGNTEAFF	TGTGCCAGCAGCTTAGGTCCGGGAAACACTGAAGCTTTCTTT
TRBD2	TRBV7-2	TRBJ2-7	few	CASSTTPSGSAYEQYF	TGTGCCAGCAGCACGACTCCTAGCGGGAGTGCGTACGAGCAGTACTTC
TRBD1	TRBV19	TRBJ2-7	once	CASSWRQGSYEQYF	TGTGCCAGTAGTTGGAGACAGGGTTCCTACGAGCAGTACTTC
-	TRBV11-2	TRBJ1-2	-	CASSSTGIYGYTF	TGTGCCAGCAGCTCGACAGGAATCTATGGCTACACCTTC
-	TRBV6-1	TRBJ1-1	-	CASLDTEAFF	TGTGCCAGCCTCGACACTGAAGCTTTCTTT